These 7 T cell receptor beta chains share one sample of origin, sequenced in a study of regulatory T cells in long-lasting Graves disease. Time point defined: persistent/refractory GD, antithyroid drugs over 5 years with positive TRAb. PBMC RNA was the source of the TCR library. HTBI primers from iRepertoire and Arm-PCR of CDR3 regions yielded the TCR beta libraries. TCRdb re-called the multiplex PCR reads with MiXCR, one entry per CDR3 protein. The sample holds more than 300,000 distinct CDR3 sequences; 20% to 25% are singletons and the top ten take 25% to 30%. The sequencing used peripheral blood mononuclear cells (PBMCs), collected when the disease was refractory, from a patient treated with antithyroid drugs. All receptors come from a woman aged 35 to 49 with Graves disease.

This clonotype was counted between two and nine times. This chain links TRBV5-4 with TRBJ1-1, with D unclear. CDR3 length equals 14 residues. V gave up 4 bases and J gave up 1 base, with 11 bases separating them. The germline V gene encodes CDR1 SGHNT and CDR2 YYREEE (reference sequence). This chain's CDR3 is CASSQLRRNTEAFF. The CDR3, as DNA: TGTGCCAGCAGCCAGTTACGCAGGAACACTGAAGCTTTCTTT.

The CDR3 nucleotides are TGTGCCAGCAGTCAGACAGGGATCGCTGAAGCTTTCTTT. Protein sequence: CASSQTGIAEAFF. The chain combines TRBV12-3 or TRBV12-4 with TRBJ1-1, with TRBD1 matching over 7 bases. The CDR3 totals 13 residues. After removal of 5 bases from V and 6 bases from J, the junction contained 6 bases not matched to a gene.

This clonotype was counted only a few times. The rearrangement uses TRBV7-3 and TRBJ1-1; D unresolved. The CDR3 has 14 residues. Germline CDR1 and CDR2: SGHTA and FQGTGA. The V end was cut by 6 bases, the J end by 4 bases, with 15 bases between. The CDR3 DNA reads TGTGCCAGCAGTCAAGAACCGGGGATCACTGAAGCTTTCTTT. This sequence encodes CASSQEPGITEAFF.

This clonotype was counted at least ten times. This sequence joins TRBV12-3 or TRBV12-4 and TRBJ1-4; 9 bases fit TRBD1. This CDR3 is built from 16 residues. V trimming: 1 base; J trimming: 6 bases; junction bases outside the gene matches: 6. The CDR3 DNA is TGTGCCAGCAGTTTAGGTGGTGGGACAGGGTATGAAAAACTGTTTTTT. This sequence encodes CASSLGGGTGYEKLFF.

This clonotype was detected a few times. The chain is built from TRBV3-1 and TRBJ1-5; TRBD1 aligns across 7 bases. The germline V gene has CDR1 LGHDT and CDR2 YNNKEL (reference sequence). Germline trimming cut 3 bases from V and 2 bases from J; bases unmatched to any gene: 4. The CDR3 is made up of 15 amino acids. CDR3 region: CASSHDGTGNQPQHF. DNA of the CDR3: TGTGCCAGCAGCCACGATGGGACAGGCAATCAGCCCCAGCATTTT.

This clonotype showed up many times. The chain carries TRBV7-3 and TRBJ2-5; 10 nucleotides agree with TRBD2. The CDR3 is 16 amino acids. Germline loops: CDR1 SGHTA, CDR2 FQGTGA. V lost 2 bases to trimming and J lost 2 bases; unmatched junction nucleotides: 5. In DNA form, the CDR3 reads TGTGCCAGCAGCTTAGGCCCTAGCGGGAGACAAGAGACCCAGTACTTC. Its protein is CASSLGPSGRQETQYF.

This chain connects TRBV2 to TRBJ2-1, with TRBD2 matching 7 bases. The CDR3 contains 14 residues. Germline V gene lookup returns CDR1 SNHLY and CDR2 FYNNEI. Unmatched junction bases numbered 12, after V lost 10 bases and J lost 6 bases. CDR3 nucleotide sequence: TGTGCCAACCCACCGGCTAGCGGAGGCAATGAGCAGTTCTTC. Its translation: CANPPASGGNEQFF.